This T cell receptor beta chain was captured in a study of blood T cell repertoires in COVID-19. Individuals drawn from around 24 US areas were roughly 18 to 95 years old. The protocol was immunoSEQ multiplex PCR, while the TCRdb copy is restricted to in-frame clones and leaves out a portion. The sample records roughly 230,000 clones, 82% being singletons. The CDR3 is 16 amino acids. CDR1 SEHNR and CDR2 FQNEAQ come from the germline V gene (reference sequence). The germline V and J ends were trimmed by 6 bases and 4 bases, with 21 bases remaining between them. The chain uses TRBV7-9 and TRBJ2-5; a weak D match, TRBD2 (6 bases). The source material was PBMCs or T cells enriched from blood (not recorded which). The clonotype was recovered from a woman in her fifties or sixties who had recovered from COVID-19. This CDR3 reads CASSLLAGSGVETQYF. The CDR3 nucleotides are TGTGCCAGCAGTTTACTAGCCGGGTCGGGAGTAGAGACCCAGTACTTC.